This entry lists 15 T cell receptor beta chains sequenced from one sample in a study of blood T cell repertoires in COVID-19. Libraries were prepared by immunoSEQ multiplex PCR; TCRdb keeps only in-frame clonotypes and omits some of them. The repertoire holds about 240,000 clones, with around three quarters as singletons. The sequenced sample consisted of peripheral blood. These receptors were taken from a woman of 80 years or more with acute or convalescent COVID-19.

The CDR3 region is CASSVRNPGQGPNTIYF. The CDR3 DNA reads TGTGCCAGTAGTGTACGTAATCCGGGACAGGGGCCAAACACCATATATTTT. The J gene is TRBJ1-3, the V gene TRBV19; 10 bases map to TRBD1. This CDR3 contains 17 residues. Germline V gene lookup returns CDR1 LNHDA and CDR2 SQIVND (reference sequence). Trimming at V came to 5 bases and at J to 6 bases, leaving 13 bases not matched to a gene. Complete variable domain (other parts from reference TRBV19 and TRBJ1-3): DGGITQSPKYLFRKEGQNVTLSCEQNLNHDAMYWYRQDPGQGLRLIYYSQIVNDFQKGDIAEGYSVSREKKESFPLTVTSAQKNPTAFYLCASSVRNPGQGPNTIYFGEGSWLTVV.

The rearrangement joins TRBV7-2 to TRBJ2-1; 12 nucleotides agree with TRBD2. CDR1 is SGHTA and CDR2 is FQGNSA in the germline V gene. The CDR3 is 19 residues long. Germline trimming cut 2 bases from V and 4 bases from J; bases unmatched to any gene: 12. The CDR3 loop is CASSLRAARGLAGYNEQFF. DNA for the CDR3: TGTGCCAGCAGCTTACGGGCCGCCCGTGGACTAGCGGGGTACAATGAGCAGTTCTTC.

This sequence joins TRBV4-2 and TRBJ1-3, with D possibly matching TRBD1 (5 bases). Deletions cut 1 base from V and 4 bases from J, with 11 bases between. Germline V gives CDR1 LGHNA, CDR2 YNFKEQ. The CDR3 runs 15 residues. The CDR3 bases are TGTGCCAGCAGCCAAGGGGGGGAGCCCGGAAACACCATATATTTT. It specifies CASSQGGEPGNTIYF.

Turning to this clone: Other DNA sequences in the sample encode the same CDR3. V and J are TRBV3-1 (or the pseudogene TRBV3-2) and TRBJ1-5; the D is unclear. This CDR3 comprises 14 residues. Germline CDR1 and CDR2: LGHDT and YNNKEL (reference sequence). The ends were cut back, 1 base at V and 5 bases at J, with 9 bases in the middle. The DNA of the CDR3 is TGTGCCAGCAGCCAAGGGAACAGCTATCAGCCCCAGCATTTT. This translates into CASSQGNSYQPQHF.

The chain employs TRBV5-6 and TRBJ1-2, with 8 bases aligning to TRBD1. The CDR3 loop spans 16 amino acids. After removal of 1 base from V and 6 bases from J, the junction contained 11 bases not matched to a gene. The germline gives CDR1 SGHDT, CDR2 YYEEEE. The CDR3 DNA reads as TGTGCCAGCAGCTTGTGGGACAGGTTAGGAAAGGATGGCTACACCTTC. Its translation is CASSLWDRLGKDGYTF.

The chain combines TRBV18 with TRBJ2-7; 9 bases align to TRBD1. Germline CDR1 KGHSH, CDR2 LQKENI. The J segment lost 3 bases and the V segment lost 2 bases, leaving 5 bases of the junction unmatched. The CDR3 is made up of 15 amino acids. Here the CDR3 reads CASSPFGTGLYEQYF. Here the CDR3 DNA reads TGTGCCAGCTCACCATTCGGGACAGGGCTCTACGAGCAGTACTTC.

The V and J genes are TRBV2 and TRBJ1-5; 9 positions match TRBD1. The J segment lost 6 bases and the V segment lost 7 bases, leaving 4 bases of the junction unmatched. Germline V CDR1 and CDR2: SNHLY, FYNNEI. This CDR3 spans 13 amino acids. The CDR3: CASKGTGFQPQHF. The CDR3 region has the DNA TGTGCCAGCAAAGGGACAGGGTTTCAGCCCCAGCATTTT.

The CDR3 region has the DNA TGTGCCAGCAGTTACGTTGGGGGCGGCTATGGCTACACCTTC. Amino acids: CASSYVGGGYGYTF. The chain combines TRBV6-2 or TRBV6-3 with TRBJ1-2, with D possibly matching TRBD1 (6 bases). Germline lookup yields CDR1 MNHEY and CDR2 SVGEGT. V was trimmed by 2 bases and J by 4 bases, leaving 11 bases between them. The CDR3 covers 14 residues.

The V call is TRBV7-2, the J call TRBJ2-5, with a possible D match to TRBD1 (6 bases). The germline V and J ends were trimmed by 5 bases and 2 bases, with 12 bases remaining between them. This CDR3 is 14 amino acids long. CDR1 is SGHTA and CDR2 is FQGNSA in the germline V gene. CDR3 sequence: CASSLVRGQETQYF. The CDR3 DNA reads TGTGCCAGCAGCCTAGTAAGGGGGCAAGAGACCCAGTACTTC.

The chain recombines TRBV10-3 with TRBJ2-2; TRBD2 aligns across 9 bases. Germline V gene sequence: CDR1 ENHRY, CDR2 SYGVKD. This CDR3 region has 15 residues. J was trimmed by 5 bases and V by 9 bases; bases with no gene match: 10. The CDR3 bases are TGTGCCATTGGGGCCCTCAGCGGGAGGACCGGGGAGCTGTTTTTT. It is translated as CAIGALSGRTGELFF.

Concerning this clone itself: Other DNA sequences in this sample translate to the same CDR3. The chain combines TRBV5-1 with TRBJ1-4, with D perhaps matching TRBD1 (6 bases). Germline V CDR1 and CDR2: SGHRS, YFSETQ. The CDR3 loop spans 15 amino acids. Trimming shortened V by 4 bases and J by 3 bases, and 13 bases separated the two germline ends. CDR3: CASSLTGLSNEKLFF. The CDR3 nucleotides read TGCGCCAGCAGCCTCACAGGGTTATCTAATGAAAAACTGTTTTTT.

This clone was recorded many times. This rearrangement joins TRBV7-9 to TRBJ2-7; 10 nucleotides agree with TRBD1. With 5 bases clipped from V and 5 bases from J, the junction kept 6 bases outside the gene matches. Germline-derived CDR1 and CDR2 are SEHNR and FQNEAQ (reference sequence). CDR3 length: 14 amino acids. The CDR3 region is CASSEGQGRHEQYF. The CDR3, as DNA: TGTGCCAGCAGCGAGGGACAGGGGAGACACGAGCAGTACTTC.

This clone has a single count. The chain combines TRBV18 with TRBJ1-2; the D gene is possibly TRBD1 (6 bases). The CDR3 loop spans 16 amino acids. The germline V gene has CDR1 KGHSH and CDR2 LQKENI. V gave up 3 bases and J gave up 6 bases, with 20 bases separating them. CDR3 sequence reads: CASSPTTGILGDGYTF. The CDR3 DNA sequence: TGTGCCAGCTCACCTACCACAGGGATCCTAGGGGATGGCTACACCTTC.

This chain connects TRBV7-3 to TRBJ1-1; perhaps TRBD1 as D (6 bases). Germline V gene lookup returns CDR1 SGHTA and CDR2 FQGTGA. There are 13 residues in the CDR3. The germline V and J ends were trimmed by 5 bases and 1 base, with 8 bases remaining between them. The CDR3 is CASSTDRNTEAFF. Written as DNA, the CDR3 is TGTGCCAGCAGCACGGACAGGAACACTGAAGCTTTCTTT.

The V gene is TRBV25-1, the J gene TRBJ1-4, with 11 bases lining up with TRBD1. The CDR3 runs to 15 residues. Germline V gives CDR1 MGHDK, CDR2 SYGVNS. J lost 8 bases, V lost 1 base, and 3 bases had no gene match. CDR3 DNA: TGTGCCAGCAGTGAATCCGGACAGGGGGCGGAAAAACTGTTTTTT. Protein: CASSESGQGAEKLFF.